The 15 T cell receptor beta chains reported below all come from one sample, sequenced in a study of T cells in tumors after PD-1 blockade (dated by TCRdb to between 2018 and 2021). The time point label for this specimen denotes: before anti-PD-1 therapy. Libraries came from the immunoSEQ multiplex PCR assay. Sourced from immuneACCESS, this table was stored by TCRdb with only in-frame sequences that have V and J called. A share of the clones is absent; for the studies checked, an unresolved V gene accounts for under half, and the remainder has no known explanation. This sample is represented by 20,000 to 25,000 clones; roughly 78% of them were singletons. The top ten clonotypes cover about 27% of the sample. Material: PBMCs, obtained before anti-PD-1 treatment. The source of these receptors is a human donor with basal cell carcinoma.

J is TRBJ1-3 and V is TRBV6-6; no clear D. Between the trimmed V and J ends, which lost 0 bases and 0 bases, there was a span of 6 bases. The CDR3 consists of 15 residues. Germline CDR1 MNHNY, CDR2 SVGAGI (reference sequence). For the CDR3, the DNA is TGTGCCAGCAGTTACTCAGGGAGCTCTGGAAACACCATATATTTT. It codes for CASSYSGSSGNTIYF.

The genes are TRBV14 and TRBJ2-1, with 7 bases fitting TRBD2. There are 17 residues in the CDR3. The ends lost 5 bases at V and 0 bases at J; junction bases unmatched: 10. The germline CDR1 and CDR2 sequences are SGHDN and FVKESK. The CDR3 sequence: CASSARRAGSSYNEQFF. The CDR3 region has the DNA TGTGCCAGCAGCGCCCGGCGAGCGGGAAGCTCCTACAATGAGCAGTTCTTC.

This clone turned up a few times. No DNA is shown, since the ends of the CDR3 on it are uncertain; the CDR3 is the one TCRdb lists. The rearrangement links TRBV6-1 to TRBJ2-7. 18 amino acids form the CDR3, both terminal residues included. Germline CDR1 MNHNS, CDR2 SASEGT. Here the CDR3 reads CASSEALRFGDASYEQYF.

The rearrangement links TRBV6-4 to TRBJ2-3, with TRBD2 matching 7 bases. From germline, CDR1 is MRHNA and CDR2 SNTAGT. J gave up 0 bases and V 3 bases, and 3 bases lay outside the gene matches. There are 15 residues in the CDR3. This CDR3 reads CASSEGEGSTDTQYF. In DNA, the CDR3 is TGTGCCAGCAGTGAGGGGGAGGGAAGCACAGATACGCAGTATTTT.

V is TRBV7-3 and J is TRBJ2-1, with D perhaps TRBD1 or TRBD2 (5 bases each). The CDR3 has 14 residues. Germline CDR1 SGHTA, CDR2 FQGTGA. V lost 3 bases and J 4 bases, leaving 10 bases between the germline ends. CDR3: CASSFGTEYNEQFF. CDR3 in DNA: TGTGCCAGCAGCTTCGGGACGGAGTACAATGAGCAGTTCTTC. The whole variable domain, remainder taken from reference TRBV7-3 and TRBJ2-1, is GAGVSQTPSNKVTEKGKYVELRCDPISGHTALYWYRQSLGQGPEFLIYFQGTGAADDSGLPNDRFFAVRPEGSVSTLKIQRTERGDSAVYLCASSFGTEYNEQFFGPGTRLTVL.

The V gene is TRBV19, the J gene TRBJ1-6; 9 nucleotides agree with TRBD1. The CDR3 totals 18 residues. Germline V gives CDR1 LNHDA, CDR2 SQIVND (reference sequence). V was pared by 3 bases and J by 6 bases, with 12 bases of the junction left unmatched. For the CDR3, the DNA is TGTGCCAGTAGTATGCAGCGAACAGGGGGCGCCGGTAATTCACCCCTCCACTTT. Residues: CASSMQRTGGAGNSPLHF. The variable domain in full, with the rest retrieved from reference TRBV19 and TRBJ1-6, is DGGITQSPKYLFRKEGQNVTLSCEQNLNHDAMYWYRQDPGQGLRLIYYSQIVNDFQKGDIAEGYSVSREKKESFPLTVTSAQKNPTAFYLCASSMQRTGGAGNSPLHFGNGTRLTVT.

The chain carries TRBV7-2 and TRBJ2-1, with 7 nucleotides matching TRBD2. Germline CDR1 reads SGHTA; CDR2 reads FQGNSA. The ends lost 6 bases at V and 8 bases at J; junction bases unmatched: 13. This CDR3 has 15 residues. This chain's CDR3 is CASSPDWTRFDEQFF. The CDR3 DNA reads as TGTGCCAGCAGTCCCGATTGGACTAGGTTTGATGAGCAGTTCTTC.

V gene TRBV5-1 combines with J gene TRBJ2-1; possible D gene TRBD1, 5 bases. The V gene's germline CDR1 is SGHRS and CDR2 YFSETQ. The V end lost 0 bases, the J end lost 0 bases, and 10 bases lay between the germline ends. CDR3 length equals 16 residues. The CDR3 protein is CASSLGRASSYNEQFF. The CDR3 coding sequence is TGCGCCAGCAGCTTGGGCAGGGCTAGCTCCTACAATGAGCAGTTCTTC.

CDR3 DNA: TGTGCCAGCACTACTAGAGACGAGCAGTACTTC. It codes for CASTTRDEQYF. This chain connects TRBV28 to TRBJ2-7; weak D call: TRBD2 (5 bases). The V gene lost 7 bases and the J gene lost 5 bases, with 9 bases spanning the gap. This CDR3 region has 11 residues. Germline V CDR1 and CDR2: MDHEN, SYDVKM.

The chain combines TRBV19 with TRBJ1-2, with 7 positions matching TRBD1. V shed 3 bases, J shed 3 bases, and the junction held 1 base outside the gene matches. The CDR3 has 13 amino acids. Germline assignment: CDR1 LNHDA and CDR2 SQIVND (reference sequence). The CDR3 coding sequence is TGTGCCAGTAGTATTCAGGGGGACTATGGCTACACCTTC. Protein sequence: CASSIQGDYGYTF.

V is TRBV9 and J is TRBJ2-3; no firm D call. CDR3 length: 12 amino acids. The germline V gene encodes CDR1 SGDLS and CDR2 YYNGEE. V was clipped by 0 bases and J by 5 bases, with 4 bases between them. The CDR3 here is CASSVDLDTQYF. CDR3 coding DNA: TGTGCCAGCAGCGTAGATCTAGATACGCAGTATTTT. Looking up the rest from reference TRBV9 and TRBJ2-3 gives the full variable domain: DSGVTQTPKHLITATGQRVTLRCSPRSGDLSVYWYQQSLDQGLQFLIQYYNGEERAKGNILERFSAQQFPDLHSELNLSSLELGDSALYFCASSVDLDTQYFGPGTRLTVL.

The chain links TRBV16 to TRBJ1-2; perhaps TRBD1 as D (5 bases). The CDR3 loop spans 12 amino acids. Deletions cut 0 bases from V and 8 bases from J, with 7 bases between. From germline, CDR1 is KGHSY and CDR2 FQNENV. The DNA for the CDR3 is TGTGCCAGCAGCCAATCCGGGGGAGGCTACACCTTC. Translated: CASSQSGGGYTF.

V is TRBV5-6 and J is TRBJ1-2, with 8 bases that match TRBD1. CDR1 SGHDT and CDR2 YYEEEE come from the germline V gene. This CDR3 contains 13 residues. J gave up 8 bases and V 4 bases, and 7 bases lay outside the gene matches. As DNA, the CDR3 is TGTGCCAGCAGCACCAGGACAGGGCTGGGCTACACCTTC. Amino acid sequence: CASSTRTGLGYTF. Full variable domain (rest looked up from reference TRBV5-6 and TRBJ1-2): DAGVTQSPTHLIKTRGQQVTLRCSPKSGHDTVSWYQQALGQGPQFIFQYYEEEERQRGNFPDRFSGHQFPNYSSELNVNALLLGDSALYLCASSTRTGLGYTFGSGTRLTVV.

The V gene is TRBV7-9, the J gene TRBJ2-6, with D maybe TRBD1 (7 bases). V was shortened by 4 bases and J by 3 bases, with 16 bases between the two germline ends. Germline V gene data show CDR1 as SEHNR and CDR2 as FQNEAQ (reference sequence). The CDR3 runs 17 residues. The DNA of the CDR3 is TGTGCCAGCAGCTCGGGCCAGGGGGGATTTGGGGCCAACGTCCTGACTTTC. Translated: CASSSGQGGFGANVLTF.

The chain joins TRBV6-6 to TRBJ1-2; D may be TRBD1 (5 bases). Germline V gene data show CDR1 as MNHNY and CDR2 as SVGAGI (reference sequence). V was trimmed by 8 bases and J by 0 bases, leaving 16 bases between them. CDR3 length equals 15 residues. The CDR3 is CASVGGDRSNYGYTF. CDR3 coding DNA: TGTGCCAGCGTTGGGGGGGACCGCTCTAACTATGGCTACACCTTC.